One TCR beta chain is described in this entry. Its matching antigen is unknown. TCRdb's table, derived via immunoSEQ multiplex PCR, lists solely in-frame clones and lacks some. The profile shows roughly 190,000 clones, roughly nine tenths of them singletons. The sample is drawn from a study of cytomegalovirus exposure and HLA in healthy donors. Study-level findings and limits: While the bulk of TCR sequences proved rare, some public TCRs turned up in many donors. Researchers counted 180 or so TCR beta chains as cytomegalovirus-associated.

V lost 7 bases, J lost 5 bases, and 8 bases lay in between. The CDR3 contains 10 residues. Germline lookup yields CDR1 DFQATT and CDR2 SNEGSKA (reference sequence). This sequence was found in a young man in good health and CMV-seropositive. The V call is TRBV20-1, the J call TRBJ2-5; TRBD2 might be the D (5 bases). Sequencing was done on a sample of PBMCs. The CDR3 sequence is CSVPGETQYF. DNA of the CDR3: TGCAGTGTTCCGGGGGAGACCCAGTACTTC.